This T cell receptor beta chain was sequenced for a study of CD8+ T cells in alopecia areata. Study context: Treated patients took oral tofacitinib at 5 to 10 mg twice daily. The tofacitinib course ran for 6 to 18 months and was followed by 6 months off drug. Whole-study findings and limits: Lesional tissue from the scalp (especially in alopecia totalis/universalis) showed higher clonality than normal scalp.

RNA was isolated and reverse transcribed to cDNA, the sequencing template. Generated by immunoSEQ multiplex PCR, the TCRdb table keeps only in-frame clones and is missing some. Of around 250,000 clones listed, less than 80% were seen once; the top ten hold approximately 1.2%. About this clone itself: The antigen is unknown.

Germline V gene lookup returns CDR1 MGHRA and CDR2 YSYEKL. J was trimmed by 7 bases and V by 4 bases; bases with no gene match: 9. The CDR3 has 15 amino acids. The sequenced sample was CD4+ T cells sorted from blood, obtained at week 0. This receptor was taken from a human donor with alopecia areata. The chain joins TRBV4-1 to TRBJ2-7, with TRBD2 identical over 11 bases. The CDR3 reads CASSRGLAGTEEQYF. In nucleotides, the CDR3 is TGCGCCAGCAGCCGTGGACTAGCGGGTACCGAGGAGCAGTACTTC.